Listed below are T cell receptor beta chains from one sample, sequenced in a study of cytomegalovirus exposure and HLA in healthy donors. Sequenced by immunoSEQ multiplex PCR; TCRdb stores in-frame clones only, minus some. Among approximately 120,000 clones listed, under 85% were seen once. The material sequenced was PBMCs. Source of these receptors: a man aged 40-50 years in good health and CMV-seropositive. Both conserved end residues are part of each CDR3. Fields, in order: J gene, D gene, clone size, V gene, CDR3 DNA, CDR3 protein. The D gene is left open where the match is weak. Not all rows give a size; the values are once, few, many and, for expanded clones, a class.

j_call: TRBJ2-6
d_call: TRBD1
clone_size: NA
v_call: TRBV5-1
cdr3_nt: TGCGCCAGCAGCTGGGGACAGCTGAATGGGGCCAACGTCCTGACTTTC
cdr3_aa: CASSWGQLNGANVLTF

j_call: TRBJ1-2
d_call: NA
clone_size: NA
v_call: TRBV28
cdr3_nt: TGTGCCAGCAGTTTGGAGGCAGCCCGGGGCTACACCTTC
cdr3_aa: CASSLEAARGYTF

j_call: TRBJ2-7
d_call: TRBD2
clone_size: NA
v_call: TRBV5-1
cdr3_nt: TGCGCCAGCAGCTTGGTTCCAGCCTTAGCGGGGGGGTCCTACGAGCAGTACTTC
cdr3_aa: CASSLVPALAGGSYEQYF

j_call: TRBJ1-1
d_call: NA
clone_size: NA
v_call: TRBV6-5
cdr3_nt: TGTGCCAGCAGTTCCACGACATCGTTGAACACTGAAGCTTTCTTT
cdr3_aa: CASSSTTSLNTEAFF

j_call: TRBJ2-1
d_call: TRBD1
clone_size: NA
v_call: TRBV28
cdr3_nt: TGTGCCAGCCAAACAGGGGGTGGCAATGAGCAGTTCTTC
cdr3_aa: CASQTGGGNEQFF

j_call: TRBJ1-1
d_call: NA
clone_size: NA
v_call: TRBV7-2
cdr3_nt: TGTGCCAGCAGCGCGGGACGGATGAACACTGAAGCTTTCTTT
cdr3_aa: CASSAGRMNTEAFF

j_call: TRBJ2-3
d_call: TRBD1
clone_size: NA
v_call: TRBV5-6
cdr3_nt: TGTGCCAGCAGCTTCGACAGGGGGTTAACAGATACGCAGTATTTT
cdr3_aa: CASSFDRGLTDTQYF

j_call: TRBJ2-7
d_call: TRBD1
clone_size: NA
v_call: TRBV19
cdr3_nt: TGTGCCAGTAGTGTAACAGGGGGCGCGGGAACCTACGAGCAGTACTTC
cdr3_aa: CASSVTGGAGTYEQYF

j_call: TRBJ1-5
d_call: TRBD1
clone_size: NA
v_call: TRBV4-1
cdr3_nt: TGCGCCAGCAGCCAAGATAGGGACAGCCTCAATCAGCCCCAGCATTTT
cdr3_aa: CASSQDRDSLNQPQHF

j_call: TRBJ1-1
d_call: TRBD1
clone_size: NA
v_call: TRBV19
cdr3_nt: TGTGCCAGTAGACCTGGGACAGCCGCTGAAGCTTTCTTT
cdr3_aa: CASRPGTAAEAFF

j_call: TRBJ2-5
d_call: TRBD1
clone_size: NA
v_call: TRBV5-1
cdr3_nt: TGCGCCAGCAGCTGGACTGACAGGGATCAAGAGACCCAGTACTTC
cdr3_aa: CASSWTDRDQETQYF

j_call: TRBJ1-2
d_call: TRBD1
clone_size: NA
v_call: TRBV6-6
cdr3_nt: TGTGCCAGCAATAAAGCAAGGGACAGATTCGGCTACACCTTC
cdr3_aa: CASNKARDRFGYTF

j_call: TRBJ1-2
d_call: NA
clone_size: NA
v_call: TRBV7-2
cdr3_nt: TGTGCCAGCAGCCCCCGAGGGACATTTGCCTATGGCTACACCTTC
cdr3_aa: CASSPRGTFAYGYTF

j_call: TRBJ2-7
d_call: TRBD1
clone_size: NA
v_call: TRBV5-8
cdr3_nt: TGTGCCAGCAGCTTGGGGGACAGGGTGGCGCACGAGCAGTACTTC
cdr3_aa: CASSLGDRVAHEQYF

j_call: TRBJ1-3
d_call: NA
clone_size: NA
v_call: TRBV18
cdr3_nt: TGTGCCAGCTCAGAAGGACAATCTTCTGGAAACACCATATATTTT
cdr3_aa: CASSEGQSSGNTIYF

j_call: TRBJ2-1
d_call: TRBD2
clone_size: NA
v_call: TRBV18
cdr3_nt: TGTGCCAGCTCACAAGCAGCGGGGTTGAACAATGAGCAGTTCTTC
cdr3_aa: CASSQAAGLNNEQFF

j_call: TRBJ1-2
d_call: NA
clone_size: NA
v_call: TRBV2
cdr3_nt: TGTGACAGCAGTGAGGGGCGGCAGGGTCGGAGTGGCTACACCTTC
cdr3_aa: CDSSEGRQGRSGYTF

j_call: TRBJ2-3
d_call: TRBD1
clone_size: many
v_call: TRBV11-2
cdr3_nt: TGTGCCAGCAGGGGAACGGGACAGGGGTTTTACACAGATACGCAGTATTTT
cdr3_aa: CASRGTGQGFYTDTQYF

j_call: TRBJ2-1
d_call: NA
clone_size: NA
v_call: TRBV5-6
cdr3_nt: TGTGCCAGCAGCTTGATACTGGGGAGACCCAATGATCAGTTCTTC
cdr3_aa: CASSLILGRPNDQFF

j_call: TRBJ2-2
d_call: NA
clone_size: few
v_call: TRBV5-4
cdr3_nt: TGTGCCAGCAGCGGTCAGGGGGGAAGGACCGGGGAGCTGTTTTTT
cdr3_aa: CASSGQGGRTGELFF

j_call: TRBJ2-3
d_call: TRBD1
clone_size: NA
v_call: TRBV7-3
cdr3_nt: TGTGCCAGCAGCCCAGGGGGTAGTAGCACAGATACGCAGTATTTT
cdr3_aa: CASSPGGSSTDTQYF

j_call: TRBJ2-5
d_call: TRBD2
clone_size: NA
v_call: TRBV9
cdr3_nt: TGTGCCAGCAGCGTAGTGGTGGGGGGAGGGGAGACCCAGTACTTC
cdr3_aa: CASSVVVGGGETQYF

j_call: TRBJ2-7
d_call: TRBD2
clone_size: NA
v_call: TRBV11-1
cdr3_nt: TGTGCCAGCAGCTTGGGGACTAGCGGGGGCACCCTCCACGAGCAGTACTTC
cdr3_aa: CASSLGTSGGTLHEQYF

j_call: TRBJ1-1
d_call: NA
clone_size: few
v_call: TRBV18
cdr3_nt: TGTGCCAGCTCACCACAAGGCGGCTCTGAAGCTTTCTTT
cdr3_aa: CASSPQGGSEAFF

j_call: TRBJ2-2
d_call: NA
clone_size: NA
v_call: TRBV7-2
cdr3_nt: TGTGCCAGCAGCTCTAACTCGAGATTGGCCGGGGAGCTGTTTTTT
cdr3_aa: CASSSNSRLAGELFF

j_call: TRBJ2-5
d_call: TRBD2
clone_size: NA
v_call: TRBV11-3
cdr3_nt: TGTGCCAGCAGCCCCTCGACTAGCGGGCACCAAGAGACCCAGTACTTC
cdr3_aa: CASSPSTSGHQETQYF

j_call: TRBJ2-1
d_call: TRBD2
clone_size: NA
v_call: TRBV4-3
cdr3_nt: TGCGCCAGCAGCCAGGGGAGCGGGGACTCCTACAATGAGCAGTTCTTC
cdr3_aa: CASSQGSGDSYNEQFF

j_call: TRBJ1-4
d_call: NA
clone_size: NA
v_call: TRBV6-4
cdr3_nt: TGTGCCAGCAGTGACACGCCAGGCGGGGAAAAACTGTTTTTT
cdr3_aa: CASSDTPGGEKLFF

j_call: TRBJ2-5
d_call: NA
clone_size: NA
v_call: TRBV5-1
cdr3_nt: TGCGCCAGCAAAGACCCCGGGGTACAAGAGACCCAGTACTTC
cdr3_aa: CASKDPGVQETQYF

j_call: TRBJ1-2
d_call: TRBD1
clone_size: NA
v_call: TRBV6-5
cdr3_nt: TGTGCCAGCAGTTACACACAGGGGTCCGGCTACACCTTC
cdr3_aa: CASSYTQGSGYTF

j_call: TRBJ2-7
d_call: TRBD2
clone_size: few
v_call: TRBV5-1
cdr3_nt: TGCGCCAGCAGCCCCGGCGGGGGGAGCTCCTACGAGCAGTACTTC
cdr3_aa: CASSPGGGSSYEQYF

j_call: TRBJ2-3
d_call: NA
clone_size: once
v_call: TRBV5-1
cdr3_nt: TGCGCCAGCAGCTTGTGGGCAGGGGGACTCACAGATACGCAGTATTTT
cdr3_aa: CASSLWAGGLTDTQYF

j_call: TRBJ2-7
d_call: TRBD1
clone_size: once
v_call: TRBV10-3
cdr3_nt: TGTGCGACAACCGGGACAGGGGATCGGGAGCAGTACTTC
cdr3_aa: CATTGTGDREQYF

j_call: TRBJ2-5
d_call: NA
clone_size: few
v_call: TRBV9
cdr3_nt: TGTGCCAGCAGCGGTCGGGTGAGTCAGGAGGAGCAGTACTTC
cdr3_aa: CASSGRVSQEEQYF

j_call: TRBJ2-6
d_call: NA
clone_size: NA
v_call: TRBV5-1
cdr3_nt: TGCGCCAGCAAGTCCGACTCTGGGGCCAACGGCCTGACTTTC
cdr3_aa: CASKSDSGANGLTF

j_call: TRBJ2-1
d_call: NA
clone_size: NA
v_call: TRBV7-2
cdr3_nt: TGTGCCAGCAGCTTAGCGGACAGACTCAATGAGCAGTTCTTC
cdr3_aa: CASSLADRLNEQFF

j_call: TRBJ2-3
d_call: TRBD2
clone_size: NA
v_call: TRBV27
cdr3_nt: TGTGCCAGCAGTCCCAATCGACTAGCATACGGGACAGATACGCAGTATTTT
cdr3_aa: CASSPNRLAYGTDTQYF

j_call: TRBJ2-1
d_call: TRBD1
clone_size: NA
v_call: TRBV9
cdr3_nt: TGTGCCAGCAGCAAACCGGGACAGGGTACAGTTGAGCAGTTCTTC
cdr3_aa: CASSKPGQGTVEQFF

j_call: TRBJ2-2
d_call: TRBD1
clone_size: few
v_call: TRBV23-1
cdr3_nt: TGCGCCAGCAGTCAAGCCCAGGGACAGGCAACGAACACCGGGGAGCTGTTTTTT
cdr3_aa: CASSQAQGQATNTGELFF

j_call: TRBJ2-7
d_call: NA
clone_size: NA
v_call: TRBV5-5
cdr3_nt: TGTGCCAGCAGCTTGGAAGGTTGGTCCGAGGGGTACTTC
cdr3_aa: CASSLEGWSEGYF

j_call: TRBJ2-2
d_call: NA
clone_size: NA
v_call: TRBV13
cdr3_nt: TGTGCCAGCTTAAAAGAGGGAGGTTCCAGGACCGGGGAGCTGTTTTTT
cdr3_aa: CASLKEGGSRTGELFF

j_call: TRBJ2-5
d_call: NA
clone_size: NA
v_call: TRBV4-3
cdr3_nt: TGCGCCAGCAGCCAAGGGTCGATAGGGGAAGACCAAGAGACCCAGTACTTC
cdr3_aa: CASSQGSIGEDQETQYF

j_call: TRBJ2-1
d_call: TRBD2
clone_size: NA
v_call: TRBV5-1
cdr3_nt: TGCGCCAGCAGACCGGGACTAGTATCCCAACCCCTCGGGGGGGGATACAATGAGCAGTTCTTC
cdr3_aa: CASRPGLVSQPLGGGYNEQFF

j_call: TRBJ2-7
d_call: TRBD1
clone_size: NA
v_call: TRBV7-2
cdr3_nt: TGTGCCAGCAGCTTAGAGGGGGTCCCCGGGACAGGGCTGCTCTACGAGCAGTACTTC
cdr3_aa: CASSLEGVPGTGLLYEQYF

j_call: TRBJ2-5
d_call: TRBD2
clone_size: NA
v_call: TRBV4-3
cdr3_nt: TGCGCCAGCAGCCAAGCCTGGGCTAGCGGGGGGCCTTACCAAGAGACCCAGTACTTC
cdr3_aa: CASSQAWASGGPYQETQYF

j_call: TRBJ2-5
d_call: NA
clone_size: NA
v_call: TRBV18
cdr3_nt: TGTGCCAGCTCACCGGGTCAGGGACAAGAGACCCAGTACTTC
cdr3_aa: CASSPGQGQETQYF

j_call: TRBJ2-1
d_call: TRBD1
clone_size: NA
v_call: TRBV5-1
cdr3_nt: TGCGCCAGCAGCTTGGGGGCAGGGGGCGGTGAGCAGTTCTTC
cdr3_aa: CASSLGAGGGEQFF